The source of this TCR beta chain is a study of CD8+ T cells in alopecia areata (dated by TCRdb to the late 2010s). A note on the overall study: The treated patients took part in an open-label pilot trial in which moderate-to-severe alopecia areata was treated with oral tofacitinib at 5 to 10 mg twice daily. immunoSEQ multiplex PCR using 35 Vbeta forward primers and 13 Jbeta reverse primers was used to amplify TCRbeta CDR3 regions. For the treated patients, the SALT score, which quantifies what percentage of scalp surface area is affected, served as the measure of disease severity. In humans, TCRbeta sequencing was performed on scalp tissue and on sorted CD4+ and CD8+ peripheral blood T cells from healthy controls and from patients with patchy or totalis/universalis alopecia areata. RNA came from the PAXgene miRNA kit for fixed scalp, the miRNeasy kit for PBMCs, and the RNeasy kit for mouse skin. High-throughput TCRbeta sequencing was used to examine T cell clonal expansion in alopecia areata in both the C3H/HeJ mouse model and human patients. Clonality in the scalp was compared among normal scalp (n=4), patchy alopecia areata scalp (n=8), and alopecia totalis/universalis scalp (n=8). Patients stayed on tofacitinib for 6 to 18 months and then had 6 months of follow-up off drug so that delayed response and recurrence could be assessed. Patients on tofacitinib were biopsied at baseline and after 4 and 24 weeks of treatment, and several of the patients also had a later scalp biopsy. Summary of the overall study and its limitations: Scalp clonality and the number of expanded CD8+ clones among the top 100 scalp clones were significantly decreased by tofacitinib. Unlike mouse skin, where gammadelta T cells dominate, normal human skin contains resident alphabeta T cells that get sequenced too, which complicates analysis of the scalp TCR repertoire. Compared with normal scalp, lesional scalp had higher clonality and more expanded CD8+ clones, particularly in alopecia totalis/universalis, a pattern that suggests antigenic drive. Many expanded lesional clones were found to persist in scalp and blood during tofacitinib treatment, and relapse after treatment cessation may be partly explained by this persistence. Compared with mice, TCR sequences shared between patients were less clear, possibly partly because of HLA diversity across the patient population. Because the treated cohort was small and included a single nonresponder, larger studies are needed to assess links between baseline CD8+ expansion and response.

Libraries were built with the immunoSEQ multiplex PCR assay. RNA was extracted from all samples and reverse transcribed into cDNA as template for TCR sequencing. First-strand cDNA was synthesized using SuperScript III with a 2:1 mix of oligo-dT and random hexamers. A synthetic immune receptor repertoire was used to measure amplification bias, and any remaining bias was corrected computationally. In the source study's methods: Raw reads were preprocessed to remove errors, and CDR3 was defined according to IMGT conventions as the region from the conserved cysteine to phenylalanine. Clonality was computed as 1 minus the Shannon entropy, with the entropy normalized by log2 of the number of productive unique TCRs. Scalp TCRbeta sequences were cross-referenced with sorted blood CD4 and CD8 repertoires so that the CD4 or CD8 identity of scalp clones could be inferred. The table comes from immuneACCESS by way of TCRdb, which keeps in-frame sequences with V and J called. Part of the clones is missing from these tables; in studies checked, under half for an unresolved V gene and the rest for unknown reasons. V, J and clone size reflect that table, while D and trimming were determined from the DNA. The table for this sample lists a few hundred thousand clones; 60% of them were counted only once. 0.93% of the sample is in the top ten clones.

This clone was detected once. The clone's antigen remains unknown. No base qualities exist here, and no much larger clone lies one base off it. Per the publication, the treatment or condition label means: oral pan-JAK inhibitor, 5-10 mg twice daily. Lesional scalp punch biopsies and peripheral blood were obtained from alopecia areata patients. PBMCs were isolated by density centrifugation and stained for CD3, CD4 and CD8, after which CD4+ and CD8+ T cells were sorted on a FACSAria. The V end gives up 3 bases and the J end 7 bases, leaving 4 bases in the junction not matched to a gene. The CDR3 contains 14 residues, cysteine and phenylalanine counted. Only the CDR3 part of the read is kept: 42 bases, read in frame from the first base. CDR1 MNHEY and CDR2 SVGAGI were looked up in the germline V gene.

The clonotype comes from a human donor with alopecia areata. The specimen was CD4+ T cells sorted from blood, collected at approximately week 52, from a patient treated with tofacitinib. The V gene is TRBV6-5 and the J gene is TRBJ2-3; TRBD2 agrees with 10 junctional bases. CDR3 sequence: CASSYSGGQYTQYF. The DNA is TGTGCCAGCAGTTATAGCGGGGGGCAATATACGCAGTATTTT.